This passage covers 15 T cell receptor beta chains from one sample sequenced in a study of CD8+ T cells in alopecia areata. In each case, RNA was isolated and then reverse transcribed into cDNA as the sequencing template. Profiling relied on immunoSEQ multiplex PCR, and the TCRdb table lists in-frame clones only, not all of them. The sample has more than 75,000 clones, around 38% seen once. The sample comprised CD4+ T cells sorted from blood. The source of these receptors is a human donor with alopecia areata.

Here the CDR3 DNA reads TGTGCCAGCGCGACCTCGGGAGGAAACACCATATATTTT. As protein: CASATSGGNTIYF. This chain connects TRBV2 to TRBJ1-3; unclear D gene. CDR3 size: 13 residues. CDR1 is SNHLY, CDR2 FYNNEI, per germline. Trimming removed 8 bases from V and 4 bases from J, with 12 bases in between.

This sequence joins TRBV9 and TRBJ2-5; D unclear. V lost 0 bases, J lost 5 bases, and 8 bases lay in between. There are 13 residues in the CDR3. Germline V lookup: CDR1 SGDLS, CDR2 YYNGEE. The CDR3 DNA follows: TGTGCCAGCAGCGTAGCTACGATGGAGACCCAGTACTTC. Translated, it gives CASSVATMETQYF.

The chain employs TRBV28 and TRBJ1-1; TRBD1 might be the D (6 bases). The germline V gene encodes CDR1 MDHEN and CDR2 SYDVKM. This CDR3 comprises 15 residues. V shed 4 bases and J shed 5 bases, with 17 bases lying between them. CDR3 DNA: TGTGCCAGCAGTTCCCTCCAGGGGAAAGGGACTGAAGCTTTCTTT. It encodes CASSSLQGKGTEAFF.

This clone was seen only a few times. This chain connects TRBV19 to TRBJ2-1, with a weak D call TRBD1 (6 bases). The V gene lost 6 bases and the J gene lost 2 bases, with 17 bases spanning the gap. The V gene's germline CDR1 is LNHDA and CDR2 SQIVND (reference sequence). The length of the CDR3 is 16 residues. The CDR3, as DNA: TGTGCCAGTAGCCGTCAAGGACAGTGGACCTACAATGAGCAGTTCTTC. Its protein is CASSRQGQWTYNEQFF.

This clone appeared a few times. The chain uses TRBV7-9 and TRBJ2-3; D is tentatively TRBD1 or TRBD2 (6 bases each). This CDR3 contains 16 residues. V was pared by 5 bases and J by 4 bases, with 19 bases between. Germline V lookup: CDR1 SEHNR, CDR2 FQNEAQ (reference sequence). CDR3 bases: TGTGCCAGCAGCCAGAGGGGGGTTCATATCGCAGATACGCAGTATTTT. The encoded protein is CASSQRGVHIADTQYF.

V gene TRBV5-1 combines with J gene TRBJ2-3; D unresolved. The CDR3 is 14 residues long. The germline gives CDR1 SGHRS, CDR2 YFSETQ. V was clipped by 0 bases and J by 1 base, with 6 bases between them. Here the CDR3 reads CASSLDPRTDTQYF. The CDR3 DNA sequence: TGCGCCAGCAGCTTGGACCCCCGCACAGATACGCAGTATTTT.

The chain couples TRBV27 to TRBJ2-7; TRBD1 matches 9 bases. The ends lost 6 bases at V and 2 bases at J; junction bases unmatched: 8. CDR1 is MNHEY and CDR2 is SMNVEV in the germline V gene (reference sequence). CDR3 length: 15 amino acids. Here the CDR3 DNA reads TGTGCCAGCAGACACAGGGGGCGCCTAACCTACGAGCAGTACTTC. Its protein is CASRHRGRLTYEQYF.

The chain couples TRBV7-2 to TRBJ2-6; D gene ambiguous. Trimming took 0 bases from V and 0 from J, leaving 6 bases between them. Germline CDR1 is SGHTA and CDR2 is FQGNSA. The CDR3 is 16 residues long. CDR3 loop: CASSLAVRSGANVLTF. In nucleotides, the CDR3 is TGTGCCAGCAGCTTAGCCGTACGCTCTGGGGCCAACGTCCTGACTTTC.

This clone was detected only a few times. The chain's CDR3 is CASSYRDRTYEQYF. CDR3 DNA sequence: TGTGCCAGCAGTTATCGCGACAGAACCTACGAGCAGTACTTC. This chain links TRBV6-5 with TRBJ2-7; weak D call: TRBD1 (5 bases). V was clipped by 3 bases and J by 2 bases, with 11 bases between them. Germline CDR1 MNHEY, CDR2 SVGAGI. This CDR3 contains 14 residues.

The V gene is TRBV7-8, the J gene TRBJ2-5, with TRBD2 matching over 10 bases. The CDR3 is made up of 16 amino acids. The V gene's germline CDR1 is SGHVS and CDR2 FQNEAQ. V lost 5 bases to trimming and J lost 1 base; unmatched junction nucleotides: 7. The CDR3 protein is CASSLRLAGLQETQYF. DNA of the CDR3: TGTGCCAGCAGCCTCCGACTAGCGGGTCTCCAAGAGACCCAGTACTTC.

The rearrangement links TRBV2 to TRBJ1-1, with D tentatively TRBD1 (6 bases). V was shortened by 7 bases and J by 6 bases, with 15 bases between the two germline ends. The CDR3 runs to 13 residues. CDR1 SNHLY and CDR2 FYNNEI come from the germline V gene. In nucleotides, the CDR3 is TGTGCCAGCATAAATGGGGGACACGCTGAAGCTTTCTTT. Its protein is CASINGGHAEAFF.

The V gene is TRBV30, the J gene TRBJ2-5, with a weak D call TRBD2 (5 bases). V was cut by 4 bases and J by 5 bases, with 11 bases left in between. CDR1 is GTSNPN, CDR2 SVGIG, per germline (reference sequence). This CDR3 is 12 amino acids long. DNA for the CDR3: TGTGCCTGGACGGACTCTCGTGAGACCCAGTACTTC. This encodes CAWTDSRETQYF.

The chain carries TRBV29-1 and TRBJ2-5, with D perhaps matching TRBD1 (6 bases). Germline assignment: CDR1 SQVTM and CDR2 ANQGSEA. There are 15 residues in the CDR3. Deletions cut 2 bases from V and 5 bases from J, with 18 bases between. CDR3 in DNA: TGCAGCGTTGAACCCACGGGACATCTCCCGGAGACCCAGTACTTC. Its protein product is CSVEPTGHLPETQYF.

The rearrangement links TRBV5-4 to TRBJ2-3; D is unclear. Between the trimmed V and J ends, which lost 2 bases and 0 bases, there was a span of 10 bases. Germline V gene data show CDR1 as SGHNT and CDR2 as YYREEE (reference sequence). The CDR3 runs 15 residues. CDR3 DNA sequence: TGTGCCAGCAGCTTTGTAGGGCCTAGCACAGATACGCAGTATTTT. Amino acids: CASSFVGPSTDTQYF. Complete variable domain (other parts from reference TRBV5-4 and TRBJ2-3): ETGVTQSPTHLIKTRGQQVTLRCSSQSGHNTVSWYQQALGQGPQFIFQYYREEENGRGNFPPRFSGLQFPNYSSELNVNALELDDSALYLCASSFVGPSTDTQYFGPGTRLTVL.

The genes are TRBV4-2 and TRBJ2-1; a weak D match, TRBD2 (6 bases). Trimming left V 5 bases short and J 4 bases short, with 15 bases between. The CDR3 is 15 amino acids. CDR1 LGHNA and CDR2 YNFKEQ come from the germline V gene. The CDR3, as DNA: TGTGCCAGCAGCTCTCAGGGAGGTAATTACAATGAGCAGTTCTTC. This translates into CASSSQGGNYNEQFF.